The 15 T cell receptor beta chains below come from one sample, sequenced in a study of blood T cell repertoires in COVID-19. Generated by immunoSEQ multiplex PCR, the TCRdb table keeps only in-frame clones and is missing some. Found here are over 100,000 clones, 70% to 80% of them singletons; the top ten hold approximately 9.9%. Material: peripheral blood. These receptor sequences come from a man aged 55 to 70 with active or convalescent COVID-19.

The chain is built from TRBV19 and TRBJ2-3; 7 nucleotides match TRBD2. The V gene's germline CDR1 is LNHDA and CDR2 SQIVND (reference sequence). V lost 5 bases to trimming and J lost 9 bases; unmatched junction nucleotides: 5. This CDR3 is 12 amino acids long. CDR3 protein: CASSRTRTTQYF. CDR3 nucleotide sequence: TGTGCCAGTAGTCGGACTAGAACCACGCAGTATTTT.

The chain combines TRBV6-5 with TRBJ2-3; TRBD1 matches at 9 bases. With V trimmed by 5 bases and J by 6 bases, 6 bases remained unmatched. Looked up from germline, CDR1 is MNHEY and CDR2 is SVGAGI. This CDR3 contains 14 residues. This CDR3 reads CASSPGTGSDTQYF. DNA of the CDR3: TGTGCCAGCAGTCCCGGGACAGGGTCCGATACGCAGTATTTT.

In DNA form, the CDR3 reads TGCAGCGCTGGGACTAGCGGAGGGGGCAATGAGCAGTTCTTC. Translating it yields CSAGTSGGGNEQFF. This chain links TRBV29-1 with TRBJ2-1; 11 positions agree with TRBD2. The CDR3 extends over 14 amino acids. Trimming cost V 7 bases and J 6 bases; bases outside gene matches: 8. Per germline, CDR1 SQVTM and CDR2 ANQGSEA.

V gene TRBV5-6 combines with J gene TRBJ2-2; 11 bases agree with TRBD2. V lost 2 bases, J lost 4 bases, and 1 base stayed unmatched. The CDR3 runs 15 residues. Germline V gene data show CDR1 as SGHDT and CDR2 as YYEEEE. The CDR3 protein is CASSFTSGGTGELFF. CDR3 bases: TGTGCCAGCAGCTTTACTAGCGGGGGCACCGGGGAGCTGTTTTTT.

J is TRBJ2-1 and V is TRBV3-1 (or the pseudogene TRBV3-2); TRBD2 aligns across 16 bases. The CDR3 runs 18 residues. V gave up 2 bases and J gave up 7 bases; unmatched junction bases: 8. Germline loops: CDR1 LGHDT, CDR2 YNNKEL (reference sequence). CDR3 nucleotides: TGTGCCAGCAGCCAACGCGGGACTAGCGGGAGGGCCAAAAATGAGCAGTTCTTC. Amino acids: CASSQRGTSGRAKNEQFF.

V gene TRBV4-3 combines with J gene TRBJ1-2; 8 positions agree with TRBD1. Germline CDR1 reads LGHNA; CDR2 reads YSLEER. The CDR3 spans 15 residues. V shed 6 bases, J shed 6 bases, and the junction held 12 bases outside the gene matches. CDR3 amino acids: CASRLDRGQVDGYTF. In DNA, the CDR3 is TGCGCCAGCAGACTCGACAGGGGTCAGGTTGATGGCTACACCTTC.

V is TRBV3-1 (or the pseudogene TRBV3-2) and J is TRBJ2-2; 8 bases are a match to TRBD2. V was clipped by 6 bases and J by 5 bases; unmatched bases: 2. This CDR3 has 13 residues. Germline-derived CDR1 and CDR2 are LGHDT and YNNKEL (reference sequence). The CDR3 region is CASRGTRTGELFF. CDR3 sequence (DNA): TGTGCCAGCAGGGGGACTAGAACCGGGGAGCTGTTTTTT.

The rearrangement uses TRBV14 and TRBJ1-2; no firm D call. Germline CDR1 SGHDN, CDR2 FVKESK. V was pared by 0 bases and J by 4 bases, with 12 bases between. The CDR3 totals 15 residues. The CDR3 region has the DNA TGTGCCAGCAGCCAAGATGCCCACAGACCCTATGGCTACACCTTC. Protein product: CASSQDAHRPYGYTF.

The CDR3 loop reads CASSFPQAPRNSPLHF. As DNA, the CDR3 is TGTGCCAGCAGCTTTCCCCAAGCGCCAAGGAATTCACCCCTCCACTTT. The rearrangement joins TRBV21-1 to TRBJ1-6. TRBV21-1 is classified as a pseudogene. The CDR3 length is 16 residues.

The chain uses TRBV28 and TRBJ1-2; 9 positions agree with TRBD1. The ends lost 6 bases at V and 5 bases at J; junction bases unmatched: 10. Per the germline V gene, CDR1 is MDHEN and CDR2 is SYDVKM. The CDR3 length is 15 residues. The CDR3 loop is CASSSTGQGSYGYTF. The CDR3 coding sequence is TGTGCCAGCAGCTCCACCGGACAGGGGAGTTATGGCTACACCTTC.

The rearrangement uses TRBV19 and TRBJ1-5; 9 bases align to TRBD1. The CDR3 loop spans 15 amino acids. The germline V gene encodes CDR1 LNHDA and CDR2 SQIVND (reference sequence). After removal of 0 bases from V and 9 bases from J, the junction contained 6 bases not matched to a gene. The CDR3 sequence is CASSIEGGQGRPQHF. The CDR3 bases are TGTGCCAGTAGTATAGAGGGGGGACAGGGAAGGCCCCAGCATTTT.

The V and J genes are TRBV5-1 and TRBJ2-1, with D perhaps TRBD2 (6 bases). The V gene lost 4 bases and the J gene lost 5 bases, with 16 bases spanning the gap. CDR1 SGHRS and CDR2 YFSETQ come from the germline V gene. The CDR3 sequence is 15 residues long. CDR3 nucleotides: TGCGCCAGCAGCGGTGACGGGACTCCAGACAATGAGCAGTTCTTC. It specifies CASSGDGTPDNEQFF.

The V call is TRBV5-5, the J call TRBJ2-1, with 7 bases lining up with TRBD2. The trim removed 0 bases at V and 7 bases at J, leaving 7 bases unmatched. CDR3 length equals 15 residues. Germline loops: CDR1 SGHKS, CDR2 YYEKEE (reference sequence). CDR3 residues: CASSLGEGWKNEQFF. The CDR3 DNA sequence: TGTGCCAGCAGCTTGGGGGAGGGATGGAAGAATGAGCAGTTCTTC. The variable domain in full, with the rest retrieved from reference TRBV5-5 and TRBJ2-1, is DAGVTQSPTHLIKTRGQQVTLRCSPISGHKSVSWYQQVLGQGPQFIFQYYEKEERGRGNFPDRFSARQFPNYSSELNVNALLLGDSALYLCASSLGEGWKNEQFFGPGTRLTVL.

The genes are TRBV19 and TRBJ1-5, with 7 bases that match TRBD1. This CDR3 spans 15 amino acids. V lost 7 bases to trimming and J lost 0 bases; unmatched junction nucleotides: 6. Per germline, CDR1 LNHDA and CDR2 SQIVND (reference sequence). CDR3 loop: CASNLQGYSNQPQHF. CDR3 DNA: TGTGCCAGTAACTTACAGGGGTATAGCAATCAGCCCCAGCATTTT.

CDR3 coding DNA: TGTGCCAGCAGCCAAGAAGGAGCGGGAGGGGGTCTTGGCGAGCAGTACTTC. Encoded protein: CASSQEGAGGGLGEQYF. V usage is TRBV14 and J usage is TRBJ2-7; 10 bases line up with TRBD2. Trimming at V came to 0 bases and at J to 6 bases, leaving 11 bases not matched to a gene. Germline lookup yields CDR1 SGHDN and CDR2 FVKESK. The CDR3 spans 17 residues. The variable domain in full, completed from reference TRBV14 and TRBJ2-7, reads EAGVTQFPSHSVIEKGQTVTLRCDPISGHDNLYWYRRVMGKEIKFLLHFVKESKQDESGMPNNRFLAERTGGTYSTLKVQPAELEDSGVYFCASSQEGAGGGLGEQYFGPGTRLTVT.